Presented here are 11 T cell receptor beta chains from one specimen sequenced in a study of cytomegalovirus exposure and HLA in healthy donors. The PCR used 60 Vbeta and 13 Jbeta primers. Repertoires were generated with immunoSEQ multiplex PCR, while TCRdb's copy carries only in-frame clones and drops some. This repertoire shows around 100,000 clones, approximately 70% found once; its top ten account for roughly 9%. Specimen: PBMCs. The receptors here all came from a man aged 30-40 years in good health and CMV-seropositive.

The chain joins TRBV19 to TRBJ2-7; 7 bases are a match to TRBD1. In germline, CDR1 is LNHDA, CDR2 SQIVND (reference sequence). V trimming: 4 bases; J trimming: 2 bases; junction bases outside the gene matches: 11. CDR3 size: 16 residues. The CDR3 nucleotides are TGTGCCAGTAGTACGATCGACAGGGCCCCCCCCTACGAGCAGTACTTC. Its protein product is CASSTIDRAPPYEQYF.

The chain combines TRBV19 with TRBJ2-3; 9 bases match TRBD2. CDR1 LNHDA and CDR2 SQIVND come from the germline V gene (reference sequence). Trimming removed 6 bases from V and 5 bases from J; junction bases left unmatched: 6. This CDR3 is 14 amino acids long. DNA for the CDR3: TGTGCCAGTAGCTCTAGCGGGGAAGGAGATACGCAGTATTTT. Protein: CASSSSGEGDTQYF.

In its sample, this clone was seen a few times. The chain couples TRBV18 to TRBJ1-2; TRBD1 agrees at 10 bases. The CDR3 has 15 residues. With 2 bases clipped from V and 2 bases from J, the junction kept 2 bases outside the gene matches. CDR1 is KGHSH, CDR2 LQKENI, per germline. CDR3: CASSPRGQGNYGYTF. The CDR3 nucleotides are TGTGCCAGCTCACCAAGGGGACAGGGGAACTATGGCTACACCTTC.

This rearrangement joins TRBV5-6 to TRBJ2-1; D uncertain. The CDR3 is 14 amino acids. V lost 1 base and J lost 5, with 10 bases in between. Looked up from germline, CDR1 is SGHDT and CDR2 is YYEEEE. CDR3 sequence reads: CASSLSPTDNEQFF. The CDR3 DNA reads as TGTGCCAGCAGCTTGAGCCCCACAGACAATGAGCAGTTCTTC.

This clone was observed a few times. The junction shows a germline mismatch at one end, possibly a read error. This chain connects TRBV7-2 to TRBJ2-2, with TRBD2 matching 8 bases. The CDR3 spans 16 residues. CDR1 SGHTA and CDR2 FQGNSA come from the germline V gene. This CDR3 reads CASSLVRLANTGELFF. The CDR3 DNA sequence: TGTGCCAGCAGCTTAGTGAGACTAGCGAATACCGGGGAGCTGTTTTTT. Full variable domain (missing parts from reference TRBV7-2 and TRBJ2-2): GAGVSQSPSNKVTEKGKDVELRCDPISGHTALYWYRQSLGQGLEFLIYFQGNSAPDKSGLPSDRFSAERTGGSVSTLTIQRTQQEDSAVYLCASSLVRLANTGELFFGEGSRLTVL.

This chain joins TRBV12-5 and TRBJ2-5; no clear D gene. From germline, CDR1 is LGHNT and CDR2 FRNRAP. This CDR3 has 13 amino acids. V was shortened by 4 bases and J by 5 bases, with 11 bases between the two germline ends. DNA for the CDR3: TGTGCTAGTGGTTCGAATACCGAGGAGACCCAGTACTTC. Translation: CASGSNTEETQYF.

The chain joins TRBV2 to TRBJ1-1, with D perhaps matching TRBD1 (5 bases). Trimming cost V 7 bases and J 4 bases, with 10 bases left between them. Germline assignment: CDR1 SNHLY and CDR2 FYNNEI. The CDR3 sequence is 12 residues long. Here the CDR3 DNA reads TGTGCCAGCAAGGGGTCGCCCACTGAAGCTTTCTTT. This sequence encodes CASKGSPTEAFF.

The sample holds a few counts of this clone. This rearrangement joins TRBV9 to TRBJ2-2; 8 nucleotides match TRBD2. CDR1 is SGDLS and CDR2 is YYNGEE in the germline V gene. The CDR3 length is 16 residues. The J segment lost 0 bases and the V segment lost 2 bases, leaving 3 bases of the junction unmatched. The CDR3 nucleotides read TGTGCCAGCAGCGTTAGCGGGGTTTCGAACACCGGGGAGCTGTTTTTT. This gives the protein CASSVSGVSNTGELFF.

The gene calls are TRBV11-3 and TRBJ2-3; 9 bases are shared with TRBD2. The germline CDR1 and CDR2 sequences are SGHNT and YENEEA. This CDR3 is 17 amino acids long. The ends lost 2 bases at V and 2 bases at J; junction bases unmatched: 8. DNA for the CDR3: TGTGCCAGCAGCTTACTCCAGGCGGGAGGGATCACAGATACGCAGTATTTT. The encoded protein is CASSLLQAGGITDTQYF.

The J gene is TRBJ2-2, the V gene TRBV11-3, with D possibly being TRBD2 (6 bases). This CDR3 comprises 14 residues. With 5 bases removed from V and 4 bases from J, the gap between germline ends came to 11 bases. CDR1 is SGHNT and CDR2 is YENEEA in the germline V gene. CDR3 loop: CASSPTRATGELFF. The DNA for the CDR3 is TGTGCCAGCAGCCCGACTAGGGCCACCGGGGAGCTGTTTTTT.

This chain links TRBV6-1 with TRBJ1-2; D unresolved. The germline CDR1 and CDR2 sequences are MNHNS and SASEGT. Trimming removed 3 bases from V and 2 bases from J, with 7 bases in between. This CDR3 is 13 amino acids long. The CDR3, as DNA: TGTGCCAGCAGTGAGACTCCGAACTATGGCTACACCTTC. Translation: CASSETPNYGYTF.